The source of this T cell receptor (beta chain) is a study of lymphopenia after photon versus proton radiotherapy. Produced via immunoSEQ multiplex PCR; TCRdb's table is partial and in-frame only. The sample includes about 50,000 clones, roughly 90% seen only once; the top ten take more than 15%. The length of the CDR3 is 14 residues. Trimming stripped 5 bases from V and 3 bases from J, with 14 bases between. CDR1 is SGHVS and CDR2 is FNYEAQ in the germline V gene. Findings of the study overall: Relative stability marked proton patients; photon patients lost diversity and naive cells. After the lymphocyte nadir, photon-treated repertoires showed oligoclonal expansion, especially of CD8+ Temra cells. Larger post-nadir TCR diversity loss correlated inversely with survival in deceased patients. Survival link was tested only in deceased patients; proton benefit remains a possibility.

Notes on this clone: Its antigen is not known.

This sequence joins TRBV7-6 and TRBJ2-7, with a possible D match to TRBD2 (5 bases). This sample comprised peripheral blood, obtained from a patient treated with photon-based radiotherapy. This receptor was taken from a woman in her forties with cholangiocarcinoma. The CDR3 is CASSLASAGYEQYF. CDR3 bases: TGTGCCAGCAGCCTCGCCTCGGCGGGCTACGAGCAGTACTTC.